A selection of T cell receptor beta chains follows, all from one sample in a study of blood T cell repertoires in COVID-19. The repertoire was sequenced with immunoSEQ multiplex PCR; TCRdb's copy has only in-frame clones and lacks some. The repertoire holds fewer than 150,000 clones, with more than 70% as singletons. What was sequenced was peripheral blood. These receptors were taken from a woman between 70 and 85 years old who had recovered from COVID-19. CDR3s include the opening cysteine and the closing phenylalanine or tryptophan. The D gene is left open where the match is weak. Clone size is not always given. Where it is, it says once, few, many or a class for expanded clones.

TRBV18	-	-	TRBJ2-2	TGTGCCAGCTCACCATACGCGCAGGGGAACACCGGGGAGCTGTTTTTT	CASSPYAQGNTGELFF
TRBV6-1	-	-	TRBJ1-1	TGTGCCAGCAGTGAGGGACTCCAAGCTTTCTTT	CASSEGLQAFF
TRBV7-2	-	-	TRBJ2-7	TGTGCCAGCAGCTTAGCAGGGGCCCTTTCCGAGCAGTACTTC	CASSLAGALSEQYF
TRBV6-6	TRBD2	once	TRBJ2-1	TGTGCCAGCAGTGGGACTAGCGGGTTAAAGCAGTTCTTC	CASSGTSGLKQFF
TRBV18	TRBD1	-	TRBJ2-7	TGTGCCAGCTCAGTGACAGGGGTAGGCGAGCAGTACTTC	CASSVTGVGEQYF
TRBV7-3	TRBD1	-	TRBJ2-3	TGTGCCAGCAGCTCGACAGGGGCTACCACAGATACGCAGTATTTT	CASSSTGATTDTQYF
TRBV21-1	-	-	TRBJ1-5	TGTGCCAGCAGCCCGATATACAACAGACCAAAAAATCAGCCCCAGCATTTT	CASSPIYNRPKNQPQHF
TRBV18	-	-	TRBJ2-7	TGTGCCAGCTCACCCCCCGGCGGGGAGCAGTACTTC	CASSPPGGEQYF
TRBV6-5	-	-	TRBJ2-7	TGTGCCAGCAGTCTCCACTTCTACGAGCAGTACTTC	CASSLHFYEQYF
TRBV4-1	TRBD1	-	TRBJ2-1	TGCGCCAGCAGCCTACAGGGGGTTTACAATGAGCAGTTCTTC	CASSLQGVYNEQFF
TRBV1	-	few	TRBJ2-1	TGCACCAGCAGCCAAGACGGTAGCGGGAGGAGAAATGAGCAGTTCTTC	CTSSQDGSGRRNEQFF
TRBV27	TRBD1	-	TRBJ1-1	TGTGCCAGCAGTCCAGCGCTTGACAGGGCCACTGAAGCTTTCTTT	CASSPALDRATEAFF
TRBV7-2	TRBD1	-	TRBJ1-2	TGTGCCAGCAGCGTTCAGGGGGGTGACTATGGCTACACCTTC	CASSVQGGDYGYTF
TRBV18	-	few	TRBJ1-3	TGTGCCAGCTCACCCGAAGGGGGTTCCTCTGGAAACACCATATATTTT	CASSPEGGSSGNTIYF
TRBV18	TRBD1	-	TRBJ1-2	TGTGCCAGCTCACCTCAGACAGGGAACGGCTACACCTTC	CASSPQTGNGYTF
TRBV28	-	-	TRBJ1-2	TGTGCCAGCAAGGGCCGACAGTCTGGCTACACCTTC	CASKGRQSGYTF
TRBV4-2	-	-	TRBJ1-2	TGTGCCAGCAGCCAAGAGTCTCTCGGGGGAGGCTACACCTTC	CASSQESLGGGYTF
TRBV7-6	TRBD2	-	TRBJ2-1	TGTGCCAGCAGCCCGCCAGCGGGAGGGCCATATGAGCAGTTCTTC	CASSPPAGGPYEQFF
TRBV7-9	TRBD1	-	TRBJ1-1	TGTGCCAGCAGCTTAGACGGTACAGGGGGAGCTTTCTTT	CASSLDGTGGAFF
TRBV5-1	-	-	TRBJ2-5	TGCGCCAGCAGCTTGGGCGATATCAACCAAGAGACCCAGTACTTC	CASSLGDINQETQYF
TRBV4-2	-	once	TRBJ2-1	TGTGCCAGCAGCCAAGGGGGGCTCCAGGGGTACAATGAGCAGTTCTTC	CASSQGGLQGYNEQFF
TRBV9	TRBD2	-	TRBJ2-1	TGTGCCAGCAGCGGGACTAGCGGGAGGGGCAATGAGCAGTTCTTC	CASSGTSGRGNEQFF
TRBV6-1	TRBD1	-	TRBJ2-1	TGTGCCAGCAGTGAAAAGGTCGGGACAGGGTCGCGCGTTGAGCAGTTCTTC	CASSEKVGTGSRVEQFF
TRBV4-3	TRBD1	-	TRBJ2-2	TGCGCCAGCAGCCAAGAACAGGGGTTCACCGGGGAGCTGTTTTTT	CASSQEQGFTGELFF
TRBV20-1	-	-	TRBJ1-5	TGCAGTGCTAGTGGCGTTAGCCAGCCCCAGCATTTT	CSASGVSQPQHF
TRBV18	-	-	TRBJ1-2	TGTGCCAGCCTACGGGATAACCTCCCGGGTGGGTATGGCTACACCTTC	CASLRDNLPGGYGYTF
TRBV2	-	-	TRBJ2-1	TGTGCCAGCAGGGAGCGGACGAATTACAATGAGCAGTTCTTC	CASRERTNYNEQFF
TRBV4-3	-	-	TRBJ1-2	TGCGCCAGCAGCCAAGATTGGGGAGGGAGCTATGGCTACACCTTC	CASSQDWGGSYGYTF
TRBV18	-	few	TRBJ1-4	TGTGCCAGCTCATATTCACAGGGTATCGGTGAAAAACTGTTTTTT	CASSYSQGIGEKLFF
TRBV10-1	-	-	TRBJ2-7	TGCGCCAGCAGATTAGAGACAGACGTCTCCTACGAGCAGTACTTC	CASRLETDVSYEQYF
TRBV2	TRBD1	-	TRBJ2-6	TGTGCCAGCATAGGGGGCAGGATAAGCTCTGGGGCCAACGTCCTGACTTTC	CASIGGRISSGANVLTF
TRBV7-2	TRBD1	-	TRBJ2-6	TGTGCCAGCAGCTTAGGGGGGCAGGGGGCGGGGGCCAACGTCCTGACTTTC	CASSLGGQGAGANVLTF
TRBV5-8	-	-	TRBJ2-6	TGTGCCAGCAGCTTCCGGGGCGGGATCGCCTCTGGGGCCAACGTCCTGACTTTC	CASSFRGGIASGANVLTF
TRBV11-3	-	-	TRBJ1-1	TGTGCCAGCAGCTTGGGCGGGGGCCGAGAAGCTTTCTTT	CASSLGGGREAFF
TRBV6-5	-	-	TRBJ1-4	TGTGCCAGCAGTTACTCTAGGGGCAGTCCGAATGAAAAACTGTTTTTT	CASSYSRGSPNEKLFF
TRBV14	-	-	TRBJ2-1	TGTGCCAGCAGCCAAGATCGGGAGAACCAGTTCTTC	CASSQDRENQFF
TRBV6-6	TRBD1	-	TRBJ2-2	TGTGCCAGCAGTCCCGGGACAGGGGGCGAGGGCACCGGGGAGCTGTTTTTT	CASSPGTGGEGTGELFF
TRBV14	TRBD1	-	TRBJ1-5	TGTGCCAGCAGCCTCCTAGGAGCCGGGACAGGGGGCGTGAGCGGTCAGCCCCAGCATTTT	CASSLLGAGTGGVSGQPQHF
TRBV3-1/TRBV3-2	TRBD2	-	TRBJ2-5	TGTGCCAGCAGCCAAGGTCCTAGCGGGCTCCAAGAGACCCAGTACTTC	CASSQGPSGLQETQYF
TRBV25-1	-	few	TRBJ2-1	TGTGCCAGCAGTACTAGTTACAATGAGCAGTTCTTC	CASSTSYNEQFF
TRBV4-3	TRBD2	-	TRBJ2-1	TGCGCCAGCAGCCCAGGACTAGCGGGGGGCAATGAGCAGTTCTTC	CASSPGLAGGNEQFF
TRBV7-3	-	-	TRBJ2-7	TGTGCCAGCAGCTCCGGACGCGGACACTCCTACGAGCAGTACTTC	CASSSGRGHSYEQYF
TRBV4-3	TRBD2	-	TRBJ2-3	TGCGCCAGCAGCCAGCCACTAGCGGGGGGTTCAGATACGCAGTATTTT	CASSQPLAGGSDTQYF
TRBV19	-	-	TRBJ2-5	TGTGCCAGTGGTGGCGGTTTAGGGGCCGAAGAGACCCAGTACTTC	CASGGGLGAEETQYF
TRBV7-8	TRBD2	-	TRBJ2-1	TGTGCCAGTTACCTAGCGGGAGGGAATGAGCAGTTCTTC	CASYLAGGNEQFF
TRBV6-5	-	-	TRBJ1-3	TGTGCCAGCAGTTACCGACAGGCGGGAAACACCATATATTTT	CASSYRQAGNTIYF
TRBV2	-	-	TRBJ1-2	TGTGCCAGCTCACAGGAGTATGGCTACACCTTC	CASSQEYGYTF
TRBV7-2	TRBD2	-	TRBJ2-2	TGTGCCAGCAGAGTTATAGCGGGGAGCAACACCGGGGAGCTGTTTTTT	CASRVIAGSNTGELFF
TRBV28	-	-	TRBJ2-3	TGTGCCAGCAGTTTCCTAACGATGGGGCAGGGGTACACAGATACGCAGTATTTT	CASSFLTMGQGYTDTQYF